Listed below are T cell receptor beta chains from one sample, sequenced in a study of cytomegalovirus exposure and HLA in healthy donors. Here immunoSEQ multiplex PCR was the method, and the copy in TCRdb shows in-frame clones only, minus some. The repertoire consists of about 130,000 clones, with 65% to 80% occurring once and the leading ten covering roughly 13%. Sequences were obtained from PBMCs. The receptors derive from a woman aged 40 to 49 in good health and CMV-seropositive. CDR3s include the opening cysteine and the closing phenylalanine or tryptophan. D genes are given only for firm matches. Size values are once, few and many counts, or a class for expanded clones, and some rows have none.

NA,NA,TRBJ2-5,TRBV27,12,CASRGLGETQYF,TGTGCCAGCCGCGGGCTGGGGGAGACCCAGTACTTC
NA,NA,TRBJ2-5,TRBV5-1,15,CASSLAPGSQETQYF,TGCGCCAGCAGCTTAGCCCCCGGGAGCCAAGAGACCCAGTACTTC
NA,NA,TRBJ2-4,TRBV9,15,CASSPRRGILGEKYF,TGTGCCAGCAGCCCCCGACGGGGGATCCTCGGTGAGAAGTACTTC
NA,TRBD2,TRBJ2-7,TRBV6-6,14,CASSDSGLSREQYF,TGTGCCAGCAGTGACTCGGGACTATCCCGCGAGCAGTACTTC
few,NA,TRBJ2-7,TRBV25-1,14,CASSEGGAFYEQYF,TGTGCCAGCAGTGAAGGGGGGGCCTTCTACGAGCAGTACTTC
NA,NA,TRBJ2-7,TRBV2,15,CASSGEGGSTHEQYF,TGTGCCAGCAGTGGCGAGGGAGGATCCACCCACGAGCAGTACTTC
NA,TRBD2,TRBJ2-1,TRBV4-1,16,CASSQGFAAGRDEQFF,TGCGCCAGCAGCCAAGGGTTTGCGGCGGGGAGGGATGAGCAGTTCTTC
once,TRBD1,TRBJ2-1,TRBV5-1,15,CASSVDRGYYNEQFF,TGCGCCAGCAGCGTAGACAGGGGATACTACAATGAGCAGTTCTTC
NA,NA,TRBJ2-1,TRBV10-1,15,CASSVATPGYNEQFF,TGCGCCAGCAGTGTCGCCACACCAGGCTACAATGAGCAGTTCTTC
few,NA,TRBJ1-3,TRBV18,16,CASSPTDSPSGNTIYF,TGTGCCAGCTCACCGACGGACTCACCCTCTGGAAACACCATATATTTT
NA,TRBD1,TRBJ2-7,TRBV5-1,14,CASSSAGGSYEQYF,TGCGCCAGCAGCTCCGCAGGGGGCTCCTACGAGCAGTACTTC
NA,NA,TRBJ1-2,TRBV29-1,11,CSVEGALGYTF,TGCAGCGTTGAGGGGGCACTAGGCTACACCTTC
NA,TRBD2,TRBJ2-3,TRBV28,18,CASSPQGGGRTGTDTQYF,TGTGCCAGCAGTCCCCAGGGCGGGGGGCGCACCGGGACAGATACGCAGTATTTT
many,NA,TRBJ1-5,TRBV2,15,CASRRGGWVDQPQHF,TGTGCCAGCAGGAGGGGGGGATGGGTCGATCAGCCCCAGCATTTT
NA,TRBD2,TRBJ2-1,TRBV2,16,CASSEGSSGGYNEQFF,TGTGCCAGCAGTGAAGGGTCTAGCGGGGGGTACAATGAGCAGTTCTTC
NA,TRBD1,TRBJ2-1,TRBV6-4,15,CASSQSTGVYNEQFF,TGTGCCAGCAGTCAGTCGACAGGGGTTTACAATGAGCAGTTCTTC
NA,NA,TRBJ2-7,TRBV28,14,CASSSPDTAYEQYF,TGTGCCAGCAGCTCCCCGGACACCGCCTACGAGCAGTACTTC
NA,TRBD1,TRBJ2-7,TRBV12-5,12,CASGLDRGEQYF,TGTGCTAGTGGTTTGGACAGGGGCGAGCAGTACTTC
few,NA,TRBJ2-7,TRBV28,16,CASSLFTMRSSYEQYF,TGTGCCAGCAGTTTGTTTACGATGAGGAGCTCCTACGAGCAGTACTTC
NA,NA,TRBJ2-6,TRBV25-1,18,CASSEGGTPGNGANVLTF,TGTGCCAGCAGTGAAGGCGGGACCCCTGGGAATGGGGCCAACGTCCTGACTTTC